This passage covers 30 T cell receptor beta chains from one sample sequenced in a study of cytomegalovirus exposure and HLA in healthy donors. PCR amplification relied on 60 Vbeta primers (plus 13 Jbeta primers). The repertoire was sequenced with immunoSEQ multiplex PCR; TCRdb's copy has only in-frame clones and lacks some. The sample lists about 170,000 clones, around 79% occurring once. The specimen sequenced was PBMCs. The receptors stem from a woman aged 45-59 years in good health and CMV-seropositive.

The gene calls are TRBV4-1 and TRBJ2-2; 13 bases line up with TRBD2. V shed 0 bases, J shed 1 base, and the junction held 2 bases outside the gene matches. CDR3 length: 18 residues. Germline V CDR1 and CDR2: MGHRA, YSYEKL. CDR3 DNA sequence: TGCGCCAGCAGCCAAGATAGGACTAGCGGGGGGAACACCGGGGAGCTGTTTTTT. Amino acid sequence: CASSQDRTSGGNTGELFF.

The genes are TRBV10-1 and TRBJ2-3; D gene ambiguous. The germline V gene encodes CDR1 WNHNN and CDR2 SYGVQD (reference sequence). The CDR3 extends over 13 amino acids. V shed 4 bases and J shed 4 bases, with 9 bases lying between them. CDR3 nucleotide sequence: TGCGCCAGCAGTGCCCCAGGTCCAGATACGCAGTATTTT. Encoded protein: CASSAPGPDTQYF.

V gene TRBV4-3 combines with J gene TRBJ2-2; D perhaps matches TRBD2 (5 bases). Looked up from germline, CDR1 is LGHNA and CDR2 is YSLEER. The V gene lost 4 bases and the J gene lost 5 bases, with 14 bases spanning the gap. This CDR3 comprises 15 residues. CDR3 amino acids: CASSLSRGFTGELFF. CDR3 bases: TGCGCCAGCAGCCTATCAAGAGGGTTTACCGGGGAGCTGTTTTTT.

The genes are TRBV5-1 and TRBJ2-6; no clear D gene. CDR3 length: 15 residues. Trimming removed 1 base from V and 0 bases from J, with 5 bases in between. CDR1 is SGHRS, CDR2 YFSETQ, per germline. Written as DNA, the CDR3 is TGCGCCAGCAGCTTGTCCAGCTCTGGGGCCAACGTCCTGACTTTC. Translation: CASSLSSSGANVLTF.

The chain is built from TRBV5-4 and TRBJ2-3, with 11 nucleotides matching TRBD2. The V and J ends lost 0 bases and 8 bases, in that order; junction bases with no gene match: 8. The CDR3 is 16 residues long. CDR1 is SGHNT and CDR2 is YYREEE in the germline V gene (reference sequence). CDR3 nucleotides: TGTGCCAGCAGCTTGGGAACCGGGACTAGCGGAGGTACGCAGTATTTT. This gives the protein CASSLGTGTSGGTQYF.

Only a few counts were recorded for this clone. The CDR3 DNA sequence: TGTGCCAGCAGCCAAGCAGGGACACAGGAAGCTTTCTTT. The encoded protein is CASSQAGTQEAFF. The chain uses TRBV4-2 and TRBJ1-1; D might be TRBD1 (6 bases). The V gene lost 1 base and the J gene lost 8 bases, with 11 bases spanning the gap. Germline loops: CDR1 LGHNA, CDR2 YNFKEQ. CDR3 length: 13 amino acids.

This clone was counted once. The chain has TRBV5-6 and TRBJ2-3; D ambiguous. Trimming pared 5 bases from V and 0 bases from J, leaving 7 bases between. Germline CDR1 SGHDT, CDR2 YYEEEE. CDR3 length: 13 amino acids. This chain's CDR3 is CASRRRSTDTQYF. Here the CDR3 DNA reads TGTGCCAGCAGGCGTCGCAGCACAGATACGCAGTATTTT.

The chain carries TRBV28 and TRBJ2-7; D may be TRBD1 (6 bases). In germline, CDR1 is MDHEN, CDR2 SYDVKM. V dropped 8 bases and J dropped 1 base, with 15 bases sitting between them. CDR3 length: 14 amino acids. The CDR3 reads CASRLRDTSYEQYF. DNA for the CDR3: TGTGCCAGCCGCCTACGGGACACATCCTACGAGCAGTACTTC.

This chain links TRBV6-6 with TRBJ1-6; perhaps TRBD1 as D (5 bases). Deletions cut 4 bases from V and 7 bases from J, with 11 bases between. The CDR3 extends over 14 amino acids. Per germline, CDR1 MNHNY and CDR2 SVGAGI (reference sequence). The CDR3 DNA reads as TGTGCCAGCAGTTTAAGGGGATTAAATTCACCCCTCCACTTT. It codes for CASSLRGLNSPLHF.

The CDR3 spells CASSTGTLPVYEQYF. The CDR3 region has the DNA TGTGCCAGTAGTACCGGGACACTGCCCGTCTACGAGCAGTACTTC. The V call is TRBV19, the J call TRBJ2-7; possibly TRBD1 for D (6 bases). Germline CDR1 LNHDA, CDR2 SQIVND (reference sequence). The V gene lost 4 bases and the J gene lost 3 bases, with 16 bases spanning the gap. The CDR3 covers 15 residues.

V gene TRBV28 combines with J gene TRBJ2-1, with 8 positions matching TRBD2. CDR3 length: 19 residues. V shed 6 bases, J shed 7 bases, and the junction held 23 bases outside the gene matches. The germline V gene has CDR1 MDHEN and CDR2 SYDVKM. CDR3: CASSPPGSLRSGSLNEQFF. The CDR3 DNA is TGTGCCAGCAGCCCCCCCGGAAGTCTACGAAGCGGGAGTTTGAATGAGCAGTTCTTC. The full variable domain, its missing parts supplied by reference TRBV28 and TRBJ2-1, is DVKVTQSSRYLVKRTGEKVFLECVQDMDHENMFWYRQDPGLGLRLIYFSYDVKMKEKGDIPEGYSVSREKKERFSLILESASTNQTSMYLCASSPPGSLRSGSLNEQFFGPGTRLTVL.

The CDR3 here is CASSEQRANRGDTQYF. The CDR3 DNA reads TGTGCCAGCAGTGAGCAGCGGGCTAACCGGGGGGATACGCAGTATTTT. The chain joins TRBV2 to TRBJ2-3; a weak D match, TRBD2 (6 bases). Trimming took 3 bases from V and 6 from J, leaving 19 bases between them. Germline CDR1 reads SNHLY; CDR2 reads FYNNEI. This CDR3 has 16 residues.

The chain carries TRBV6-1 and TRBJ2-6; D ambiguous. This CDR3 spans 17 amino acids. V lost 2 bases, J lost 3 bases, and 14 bases lay in between. Germline CDR1 reads MNHNS; CDR2 reads SASEGT. CDR3 protein: CASSERVQRSGANVLTF. DNA of the CDR3: TGTGCCAGCAGTGAACGGGTCCAGAGGAGTGGGGCCAACGTCCTGACTTTC.

The gene calls are TRBV19 and TRBJ2-6; 7 bases map to TRBD1. With 3 bases clipped from V and 0 bases from J, the junction kept 11 bases outside the gene matches. Germline V CDR1 and CDR2: LNHDA, SQIVND (reference sequence). The CDR3 has 19 amino acids. The CDR3 loop reads CASSITAGTASSGANVLTF. The CDR3 coding sequence is TGTGCCAGTAGTATTACCGCCGGGACAGCTAGCTCTGGGGCCAACGTCCTGACTTTC.

This rearrangement joins TRBV14 to TRBJ1-4; D may be TRBD1 (5 bases). Trimming removed 4 bases from V and 7 bases from J, with 16 bases in between. The germline V gene has CDR1 SGHDN and CDR2 FVKESK. The CDR3 runs 15 residues. The CDR3 DNA is TGTGCCAGCAGCCCCTTTAGGGGCGGCGGTGAAAAACTGTTTTTT. It specifies CASSPFRGGGEKLFF. Full variable domain (missing parts from reference TRBV14 and TRBJ1-4): EAGVTQFPSHSVIEKGQTVTLRCDPISGHDNLYWYRRVMGKEIKFLLHFVKESKQDESGMPNNRFLAERTGGTYSTLKVQPAELEDSGVYFCASSPFRGGGEKLFFGSGTQLSVL.

This clone was recorded only once. The chain couples TRBV28 to TRBJ1-5; D call uncertain. The V gene lost 6 bases and the J gene lost 9 bases, with 21 bases spanning the gap. The CDR3 totals 15 residues. CDR1 is MDHEN, CDR2 SYDVKM, per germline. CDR3: CASSSDDTDEWPQHF. CDR3 in DNA: TGTGCCAGCAGCTCCGACGACACCGACGAGTGGCCCCAGCATTTT.

In this sample, this clone turned up once. The rearrangement links TRBV18 to TRBJ1-5; TRBD1 agrees at 7 bases. This CDR3 is 17 amino acids long. Germline V CDR1 and CDR2: KGHSH, LQKENI. Losses at the gene ends were 4 bases for V and 4 bases for J; bases not matched to a gene: 13. The CDR3 loop is CASSRPRAGGMNQPQHF. The CDR3 coding sequence is TGTGCCAGCTCACGACCTAGGGCAGGGGGGATGAATCAGCCCCAGCATTTT.

This clone was found once. CDR3 nucleotides: TGTGCCAGCAGCTTACGGGGGGAGGGCTCCTACGAGCAGTACTTC. This encodes CASSLRGEGSYEQYF. V usage is TRBV7-2 and J usage is TRBJ2-7; 7 bases match TRBD2. J gave up 0 bases and V 2 bases, and 4 bases lay outside the gene matches. Germline V gene sequence: CDR1 SGHTA, CDR2 FQGNSA. This CDR3 comprises 15 residues.

This chain links TRBV5-6 with TRBJ1-1, with 8 bases lining up with TRBD1. The CDR3 covers 16 residues. Germline values: CDR1 SGHDT, CDR2 YYEEEE. V lost 6 bases, J lost 1 base, and 11 bases stayed unmatched. The CDR3 is CASINRGASGNTEAFF. CDR3 DNA: TGTGCCAGCATCAACAGGGGGGCGTCTGGGAACACTGAAGCTTTCTTT.

This clone was counted between two and nine times. This chain links TRBV27 with TRBJ2-5; TRBD1 might be the D (6 bases). V lost 7 bases, J lost 5 bases, and 17 bases lay in between. The germline V gene has CDR1 MNHEY and CDR2 SMNVEV (reference sequence). The CDR3 contains 14 residues. The CDR3 is CASTPRAGEETQYF. The CDR3 DNA sequence: TGTGCCAGCACCCCTAGGGCAGGGGAGGAGACCCAGTACTTC.

This clone appeared a single time. V usage is TRBV11-2 and J usage is TRBJ2-7; the match to TRBD1 covers 10 bases. The CDR3 loop spans 15 amino acids. Germline CDR1 SGHAT, CDR2 FQNNGV. V lost 5 bases, J lost 3 bases, and 7 bases stayed unmatched. This CDR3 is CASSPNWDRGYEQYF. The CDR3, as DNA: TGTGCCAGCAGCCCAAACTGGGACAGGGGCTACGAGCAGTACTTC.

J is TRBJ2-1 and V is TRBV5-6; 9 bases align to TRBD1. The germline CDR1 and CDR2 sequences are SGHDT and YYEEEE. This CDR3 is 13 amino acids long. With 3 bases clipped from V and 8 bases from J, the junction kept 3 bases outside the gene matches. Here the CDR3 reads CASSYGQGYEQFF. CDR3 DNA: TGTGCCAGCAGCTACGGACAGGGGTATGAGCAGTTCTTC. Combining the CDR3 with reference TRBV5-6 and TRBJ2-1 gives the whole variable domain DAGVTQSPTHLIKTRGQQVTLRCSPKSGHDTVSWYQQALGQGPQFIFQYYEEEERQRGNFPDRFSGHQFPNYSSELNVNALLLGDSALYLCASSYGQGYEQFFGPGTRLTVL.

This chain uses TRBV29-1 with TRBJ2-1; D is perhaps TRBD2 (6 bases). The CDR3 is 16 residues long. Germline V gene data show CDR1 as SQVTM and CDR2 as ANQGSEA. The V end lost 4 bases, the J end lost 3 bases, and 19 bases lay between the germline ends. This chain's CDR3 is CSVGRGGTSNYNEQFF. CDR3 bases: TGCAGCGTTGGCCGGGGCGGGACTTCGAACTACAATGAGCAGTTCTTC.

This clone was counted a single time. The sample carries other DNA sequences with the same CDR3. The J gene is TRBJ1-1, the V gene TRBV2; no clear D gene. V dropped 6 bases and J dropped 1 base, with 9 bases sitting between them. In germline, CDR1 is SNHLY, CDR2 FYNNEI. CDR3 length equals 13 residues. CDR3 DNA: TGTGCCAGCAGGGGCCAACCGAACACTGAAGCTTTCTTT. It yields the protein CASRGQPNTEAFF.

V is TRBV7-8 and J is TRBJ2-1; 11 bases fit TRBD2. Per germline, CDR1 SGHVS and CDR2 FQNEAQ. This CDR3 is 16 amino acids long. J was trimmed by 3 bases and V by 7 bases; bases with no gene match: 8. CDR3 nucleotide sequence: TGTGCCAGCACCACTAGCGGGAGTCCCGTCTACAATGAGCAGTTCTTC. The encoded protein is CASTTSGSPVYNEQFF.

In its sample, this clone was seen once. The chain employs TRBV10-1 and TRBJ2-1, with 9 bases identical to TRBD1. This CDR3 spans 14 amino acids. In germline, CDR1 is WNHNN, CDR2 SYGVQD (reference sequence). The trim removed 7 bases at V and 7 bases at J, leaving 8 bases unmatched. This chain's CDR3 is CASNPGQGGNEQFF. The CDR3 coding sequence is TGCGCCAGCAACCCGGGACAGGGTGGGAATGAGCAGTTCTTC.

This chain uses TRBV11-2 with TRBJ2-2; tentatively, D is TRBD2 (7 bases). Trimming cost V 8 bases and J 6 bases, with 13 bases left between them. Germline CDR1 and CDR2: SGHAT and FQNNGV. The CDR3 is 13 amino acids. The CDR3: CASSMGGPGELFF. The CDR3 DNA sequence: TGTGCCAGCTCTATGGGGGGGCCCGGGGAGCTGTTTTTT.

This clone was seen more than once but under ten times. The rearrangement links TRBV9 to TRBJ1-3; tentative D call: TRBD1 (5 bases). The CDR3 contains 15 residues. The germline V gene encodes CDR1 SGDLS and CDR2 YYNGEE. V lost 5 bases and J 0 bases, leaving 12 bases between the germline ends. The CDR3 is CASSKQVASGNTIYF. The CDR3 DNA sequence: TGTGCCAGCAGTAAACAGGTGGCCTCTGGAAACACCATATATTTT.

V and J are TRBV19 and TRBJ2-1, with 8 positions matching TRBD2. The CDR3 is 15 residues long. The junction had 8 bases not matched to a gene; V was cut back by 3 bases and J by 7 bases. Germline CDR1 is LNHDA and CDR2 is SQIVND (reference sequence). Written as DNA, the CDR3 is TGTGCCAGTAGTATTGTAGCGGGAATAGGGAATGAGCAGTTCTTC. Translated: CASSIVAGIGNEQFF.

V gene TRBV5-8 combines with J gene TRBJ1-2; tentative D call: TRBD1 (5 bases). CDR3 length: 15 residues. Trimming cost V 1 base and J 4 bases, with 14 bases left between them. Germline V lookup: CDR1 SGHTS, CDR2 YDEGEE. The CDR3 is CASSLHRGKGYGYTF. CDR3 DNA: TGTGCCAGCAGCTTGCATCGGGGGAAAGGCTATGGCTACACCTTC.